These 26 T cell receptor beta chains came from one sample sequenced in a study of CD8+ T cells in alopecia areata. cDNA prepared by RNA extraction and subsequent reverse transcription served as the template for sequencing. Sequenced by immunoSEQ multiplex PCR; TCRdb stores in-frame clones only, minus some. The repertoire holds about 150,000 clones, with roughly 61% as singletons. Sample: CD4+ T cells sorted from blood, taken at week 0. The receptor source for this set is a human donor with alopecia areata.

The chain uses TRBV30 and TRBJ2-3; the D gene could be TRBD1 or TRBD2 (5 bases each). The CDR3 covers 15 residues. V was shortened by 4 bases and J by 8 bases, with 22 bases between the two germline ends. Per the germline V gene, CDR1 is GTSNPN and CDR2 is SVGIG (reference sequence). DNA of the CDR3: TGTGCCTGGAAACTCACCGGGACCGGGTCAGGTACGCAGTATTTT. Encoded protein: CAWKLTGTGSGTQYF.

The rearrangement uses TRBV5-6 and TRBJ2-3; no reliable D call. The V and J ends lost 4 bases and 6 bases respectively, with 15 bases between them. Germline loops: CDR1 SGHDT, CDR2 YYEEEE. CDR3 length: 14 amino acids. The CDR3 nucleotides read TGTGCCAGCAGCCGCCTACCCGACGGGGATACGCAGTATTTT. The encoded protein is CASSRLPDGDTQYF.

J is TRBJ2-7 and V is TRBV19; the D gene is possibly TRBD2 (6 bases). With 6 bases removed from V and 7 bases from J, the gap between germline ends came to 22 bases. CDR3 length: 15 residues. The germline CDR1 and CDR2 sequences are LNHDA and SQIVND (reference sequence). The CDR3 reads CASSYRVGGAGEQYF. The CDR3 region has the DNA TGTGCCAGTAGCTACCGAGTAGGAGGGGCTGGGGAGCAGTACTTC.

The chain combines TRBV25-1 with TRBJ1-6; D unclear. CDR1 and CDR2 (germline): MGHDK, SYGVNS. The CDR3 contains 17 residues. Trimming cost V 6 bases and J 7 bases, with 22 bases left between them. CDR3 sequence reads: CASRGSRTLPGNSPLHF. Here the CDR3 DNA reads TGTGCCAGCAGGGGAAGCAGGACGCTTCCTGGAAATTCACCCCTCCACTTT.

CDR3 coding DNA: TGTGCCAGCTCACTAAGGGGAGAGACCCAGTACTTC. This translates into CASSLRGETQYF. The chain carries TRBV18 and TRBJ2-5; perhaps TRBD1 as D (5 bases). The ends were cut back, 4 bases at V and 4 bases at J, with 7 bases in the middle. The CDR3 runs to 12 residues. CDR1 is KGHSH, CDR2 LQKENI, per germline.

The rearrangement links TRBV7-2 to TRBJ2-7, with TRBD2 identical over 8 bases. V lost 5 bases to trimming and J lost 2 bases; unmatched junction nucleotides: 5. The germline V gene encodes CDR1 SGHTA and CDR2 FQGNSA. The CDR3 covers 14 residues. CDR3 DNA: TGTGCCAGCAGCCCCGGCGGGGGGACCTACGAGCAGTACTTC. This encodes CASSPGGGTYEQYF.

The CDR3: CASSSSAYGYTF. Here the CDR3 DNA reads TGTGCCAGCAGCTCTTCAGCTTATGGCTACACCTTC. This sequence joins TRBV14 and TRBJ1-2, with unresolved D. The CDR3 spans 12 residues. Germline loops: CDR1 SGHDN, CDR2 FVKESK. Trimming removed 5 bases at V and 5 bases at J, with 9 bases between.

The V call is TRBV23-1, the J call TRBJ1-2; D is unclear. TRBV23-1 is annotated as an ORF whose role is uncertain. The CDR3 has 13 amino acids. Trimming took off 0 bases at V and 4 bases at J, with 6 bases between the two ends. The CDR3 loop reads CASSQSAVYGYTF. The CDR3 region has the DNA TGCGCCAGCAGTCAATCGGCCGTCTATGGCTACACCTTC.

The chain joins TRBV30 to TRBJ1-1, with D unclear. The CDR3 totals 12 residues. Germline V CDR1 and CDR2: GTSNPN, SVGIG (reference sequence). V was cut by 5 bases and J by 2 bases, with 9 bases left in between. The CDR3 spells CAWDTLNTEAFF. The DNA of the CDR3 is TGTGCCTGGGATACCCTCAACACTGAAGCTTTCTTT.

The chain uses TRBV7-9 and TRBJ2-1, with D perhaps matching TRBD1 (7 bases). Per the germline V gene, CDR1 is SEHNR and CDR2 is FQNEAQ (reference sequence). V lost 5 bases to trimming and J lost 7 bases, with 15 bases between them. CDR3 length: 14 residues. CDR3 protein: CASSPQGGGNEQFF. CDR3 DNA: TGTGCCAGCAGCCCCCAGGGGGGTGGGAATGAGCAGTTCTTC.

The V and J genes are TRBV30 and TRBJ1-2; D possibly corresponds to TRBD1 (5 bases). The CDR3 spans 11 residues. CDR1 and CDR2 from the germline V gene are GTSNPN and SVGIG (reference sequence). Trimming cost V 5 bases and J 8 bases, with 12 bases left between them. The CDR3 region is CAWWGGWGYTF. The CDR3, as DNA: TGTGCCTGGTGGGGCGGTTGGGGCTACACCTTC.

This chain connects TRBV13 to TRBJ2-2; 8 nucleotides align to TRBD2. V was clipped by 4 bases and J by 7 bases; unmatched bases: 5. The germline V gene has CDR1 PRHDT and CDR2 FYEKMQ (reference sequence). This CDR3 comprises 14 residues. CDR3 residues: CASSSRGGIGELFF. As DNA, the CDR3 is TGTGCCAGCAGCTCCCGGGGGGGCATCGGGGAGCTGTTTTTT.

The V call is TRBV23-1, the J call TRBJ1-2; D is unclear. TRBV23-1 is treated as an ORF (open reading frame) with a function not yet certain. Trimming pared 8 bases from V and 4 bases from J, leaving 8 bases between. This CDR3 region has 11 residues. CDR3 sequence (DNA): TGCGCCAGCGTAGGCATCTATGGCTACACCTTC. Its translation is CASVGIYGYTF.

V and J are TRBV2 and TRBJ2-5, with no clear D. CDR3 length: 12 residues. Germline V gives CDR1 SNHLY, CDR2 FYNNEI. V lost 6 bases to trimming and J lost 5 bases, with 10 bases between them. The CDR3 nucleotides read TGTGCCAGCAGACGGGCCGGGGAGACCCAGTACTTC. Translated: CASRRAGETQYF.

The gene calls are TRBV7-2 and TRBJ2-1; D is possibly TRBD1 or TRBD2 (5 bases each). Trimming removed 1 base at V and 7 bases at J, with 14 bases between. The CDR3 loop spans 15 amino acids. The germline CDR1 and CDR2 sequences are SGHTA and FQGNSA. The CDR3 loop is CASSLGDGVGNEQFF. The CDR3 bases are TGTGCCAGCAGCTTAGGGGACGGGGTTGGAAATGAGCAGTTCTTC.

This clone has just a few counts. The rearrangement uses TRBV7-2 and TRBJ2-1; TRBD2 aligns across 9 bases. This CDR3 is 18 amino acids long. Germline V CDR1 and CDR2: SGHTA, FQGNSA. With 1 base clipped from V and 0 bases from J, the junction kept 7 bases outside the gene matches. The CDR3 DNA sequence: TGTGCCAGCAGCTTAGTACTTTCTAGCGGGGTCTCCTACAATGAGCAGTTCTTC. Residues: CASSLVLSSGVSYNEQFF.

V usage is TRBV4-1 and J usage is TRBJ1-2; possibly TRBD1 for D (5 bases). The germline V gene encodes CDR1 MGHRA and CDR2 YSYEKL. V dropped 5 bases and J dropped 1 base, with 23 bases sitting between them. The CDR3 spans 18 residues. CDR3 amino acids: CASSNLAPKTQGNYGYTF. CDR3 bases: TGCGCCAGCAGCAACTTAGCCCCTAAAACTCAGGGTAACTATGGCTACACCTTC.

This clone has a handful of counts. The chain uses TRBV6-1 and TRBJ1-5; D unresolved. This CDR3 is built from 13 residues. Trimming pared 7 bases from V and 7 bases from J, leaving 14 bases between. The germline CDR1 and CDR2 sequences are MNHNS and SASEGT. CDR3 region: CASNWIPSQPQHF. DNA for the CDR3: TGTGCCAGCAATTGGATACCATCGCAGCCCCAGCATTTT.

V gene TRBV18 combines with J gene TRBJ1-5; D is ambiguous. Trimming stripped 6 bases from V and 11 bases from J, with 20 bases between. This CDR3 has 14 amino acids. Germline-derived CDR1 and CDR2 are KGHSH and LQKENI. The CDR3 loop is CASSPSEGSAAQHF. CDR3 nucleotide sequence: TGTGCCAGCTCCCCCAGTGAAGGCAGTGCGGCCCAGCATTTT.

This clone was detected only once. The chain has TRBV5-1 and TRBJ1-2; D unresolved. The CDR3 is 13 residues long. The germline V and J ends were trimmed by 0 bases and 4 bases, with 7 bases remaining between them. Looked up from germline, CDR1 is SGHRS and CDR2 is YFSETQ. Written as DNA, the CDR3 is TGCGCCAGCAGCTTGGGGGGTCGCTATGGCTACACCTTC. Amino acid sequence: CASSLGGRYGYTF.

The V gene is TRBV30, the J gene TRBJ1-5; the D gene is possibly TRBD1 (5 bases). This CDR3 is 17 amino acids long. The V end lost 3 bases, the J end lost 8 bases, and 26 bases lay between the germline ends. The germline V gene encodes CDR1 GTSNPN and CDR2 SVGIG (reference sequence). In nucleotides, the CDR3 is TGTGCCTGGAGCCCAGCGGTCTGGGGGAGGGGAGGGGAGCCCCAGCATTTT. Translating it yields CAWSPAVWGRGGEPQHF.

This chain joins TRBV29-1 and TRBJ1-1, with D maybe TRBD1 (6 bases). The CDR3 is 12 residues long. The V gene lost 5 bases and the J gene lost 5 bases, with 12 bases spanning the gap. Germline-derived CDR1 and CDR2 are SQVTM and ANQGSEA. The CDR3 protein is CSVQRGGTEAFF. CDR3 in DNA: TGCAGCGTTCAAAGGGGGGGGACTGAAGCTTTCTTT.

The rearrangement links TRBV7-6 to TRBJ2-3; 9 bases are shared with TRBD1. Germline loops: CDR1 SGHVS, CDR2 FNYEAQ. Germline trimming cut 5 bases from V and 4 bases from J; bases unmatched to any gene: 7. This CDR3 comprises 15 residues. The CDR3 spells CASSPRTGVADTQYF. Written as DNA, the CDR3 is TGTGCCAGCAGCCCGCGGACAGGGGTGGCAGATACGCAGTATTTT.

The chain joins TRBV29-1 to TRBJ1-2; D is unclear. CDR1 is SQVTM, CDR2 ANQGSEA, per germline. The CDR3 contains 15 residues. Between the trimmed V and J ends, which lost 0 bases and 8 bases, there was a span of 19 bases. The CDR3 is CSVEDRSGGPLGYTF. In DNA form, the CDR3 reads TGCAGCGTTGAAGATCGATCGGGCGGACCATTGGGCTACACCTTC.

This clone came up once. CDR3 in amino acids: CASSLMTGYGYTF. The CDR3 DNA reads TGCGCCAGCAGCTTGATGACAGGTTATGGCTACACCTTC. The gene calls are TRBV5-1 and TRBJ1-2; a possible D gene is TRBD1 (6 bases). Germline assignment: CDR1 SGHRS and CDR2 YFSETQ. The CDR3 has 13 residues. V was cut by 1 base and J by 5 bases, with 9 bases left in between. The whole variable domain, remainder taken from reference TRBV5-1 and TRBJ1-2, is KAGVTQTPRYLIKTRGQQVTLSCSPISGHRSVSWYQQTPGQGLQFLFEYFSETQRNKGNFPGRFSGRQFSNSRSEMNVSTLELGDSALYLCASSLMTGYGYTFGSGTRLTVV.

The V and J genes are TRBV5-1 and TRBJ2-1; 9 bases agree with TRBD1. The germline CDR1 and CDR2 sequences are SGHRS and YFSETQ. J was trimmed by 5 bases and V by 5 bases; bases with no gene match: 5. There are 14 residues in the CDR3. CDR3 nucleotide sequence: TGCGCCAGCAGACACCGGACAGGGGACAATGAGCAGTTCTTC. Its protein product is CASRHRTGDNEQFF.